This T cell receptor (beta chain) came from a study of blood T cell repertoires in COVID-19. Study at large: In each case, the material was cDNA or gDNA derived from T cells, B-cell-depleted T cells, or PBMCs.

V shed 1 base and J 11 bases; nucleotides not matched to a gene: 7. The CDR3 runs to 13 residues. CDR1 LGHNA and CDR2 YSLEER come from the germline V gene. In the authors' methods: Estimation of nucleated cell counts was performed using reference gene primer amplification. TCRdb's table, derived via immunoSEQ multiplex PCR, lists solely in-frame clones and lacks some. D and trimming come from the DNA, and the V and J calls and clone size come from that table. The sample has 300,000 to 400,000 clones; about 92% are singletons. Recovery meant two consecutive negative NP/OP PCR tests, professional clearance, or resolved symptoms.

The sequenced material came from PBMCs or T cells enriched from blood (not recorded which). This sequence originates from a man aged 60-69 years who had recovered from COVID-19. The chain has TRBV4-3 and TRBJ1-1, with TRBD1 matching over 7 bases. The chain's CDR3 is CASSQGDTGAAFF. In DNA form, the CDR3 reads TGCGCCAGCAGCCAAGGGGACACAGGGGCTGCTTTCTTT.